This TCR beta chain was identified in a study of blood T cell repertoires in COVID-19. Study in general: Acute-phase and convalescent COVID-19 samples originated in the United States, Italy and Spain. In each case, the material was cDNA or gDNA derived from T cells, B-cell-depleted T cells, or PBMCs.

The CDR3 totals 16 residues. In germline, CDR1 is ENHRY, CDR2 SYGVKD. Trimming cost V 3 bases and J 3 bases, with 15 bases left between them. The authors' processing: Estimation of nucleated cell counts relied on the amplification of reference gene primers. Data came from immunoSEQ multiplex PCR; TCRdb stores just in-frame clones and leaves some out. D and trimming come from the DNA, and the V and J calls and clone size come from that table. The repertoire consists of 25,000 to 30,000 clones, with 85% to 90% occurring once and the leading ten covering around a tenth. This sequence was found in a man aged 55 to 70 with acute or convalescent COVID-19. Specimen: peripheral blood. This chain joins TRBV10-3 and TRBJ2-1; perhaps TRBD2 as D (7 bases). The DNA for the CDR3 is TGTGCCATCAGTGACCCTGCGGGGGCCTACTACAATGAGCAGTTCTTC. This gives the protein CAISDPAGAYYNEQFF.